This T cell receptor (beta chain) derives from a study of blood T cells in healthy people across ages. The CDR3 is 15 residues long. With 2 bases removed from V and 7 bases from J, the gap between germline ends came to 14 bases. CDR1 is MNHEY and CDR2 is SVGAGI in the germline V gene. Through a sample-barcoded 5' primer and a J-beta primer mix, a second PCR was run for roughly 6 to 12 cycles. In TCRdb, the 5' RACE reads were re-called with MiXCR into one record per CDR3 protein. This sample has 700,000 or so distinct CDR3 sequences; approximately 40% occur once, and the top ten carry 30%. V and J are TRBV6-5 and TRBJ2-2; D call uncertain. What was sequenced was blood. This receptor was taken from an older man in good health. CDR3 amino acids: CASSYRPQGVGELFF. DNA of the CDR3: TGTGCCAGCAGTTACAGGCCCCAAGGTGTCGGGGAGCTGTTTTTT.